A single sample gave rise to the 10 T cell receptor beta chains below, sequenced in a study of T cells in Graves' hyperthyroidism and ophthalmopathy. Amplified regions were TCR beta CDR3 sequences from RNA transcripts. When the TCR CDR3 underwent first-round RT-PCR, the HTBI primer set was used. MiXCR, applied by TCRdb to the multiplex PCR reads, yields one record per CDR3 protein. The sample shows a few hundred thousand distinct CDR3 sequences, about a sixth of them seen only once. The sequenced sample was blood. The receptor set was obtained from a woman in her thirties or forties with Graves' ophthalmopathy.

V and J are TRBV18 and TRBJ1-1, with a weak D call TRBD1 (5 bases). V lost 2 bases to trimming and J lost 0 bases, with 10 bases between them. Per the germline V gene, CDR1 is KGHSH and CDR2 is LQKENI. This CDR3 contains 15 residues. The CDR3 spells CASSPGAGMNTEAFF. CDR3 in DNA: TGTGCCAGCTCACCAGGGGCAGGTATGAACACTGAAGCTTTCTTT.

The sample holds many counts of this clonotype. The V gene is TRBV11-2, the J gene TRBJ2-1, with a possible D match to TRBD1 (5 bases). Germline V gives CDR1 SGHAT, CDR2 FQNNGV. V was trimmed by 7 bases and J by 7 bases, leaving 14 bases between them. This CDR3 region has 13 residues. CDR3 bases: TGTGCCAGCACCCGAGTCGCAGGGAATGAGCAGTTCTTC. Translating it yields CASTRVAGNEQFF.

The chain recombines TRBV5-5 with TRBJ2-3; 16 bases are shared with TRBD2. V trimming: 5 bases; J trimming: 3 bases; junction bases outside the gene matches: 6. The CDR3 runs to 17 residues. The germline V gene has CDR1 SGHKS and CDR2 YYEKEE (reference sequence). The CDR3 region has the DNA TGTGCCAGCAGGCCGGGACTAGCGGGGGGGAGAACAGATACGCAGTATTTT. It translates to CASRPGLAGGRTDTQYF.

This clonotype has at least ten counts. The chain is built from TRBV6-1 and TRBJ1-5; 10 bases line up with TRBD1. V shed 5 bases, J shed 3 bases, and the junction held 10 bases outside the gene matches. The CDR3 is 17 amino acids. Germline V CDR1 and CDR2: MNHNS, SASEGT. CDR3 loop: CASSNPGQGLINQPQHF. As DNA, the CDR3 is TGTGCCAGCAGTAACCCGGGACAGGGGCTAATCAATCAGCCCCAGCATTTT.

The table lists this clonotype with a count of one. The chain uses TRBV6-2 or TRBV6-3 and TRBJ2-5; D not resolved. Germline V gene data show CDR1 as MNHEY and CDR2 as SVGEGT. This CDR3 is built from 13 residues. V shed 2 bases and J shed 1 base, with 5 bases lying between them. The CDR3 loop reads CASSYSSQETQYF. As DNA, the CDR3 is TGTGCCAGCAGTTACAGCTCCCAAGAGACCCAGTACTTC.

This clonotype was counted between two and nine times. This chain uses TRBV6-1 with TRBJ2-1; 7 positions match TRBD2. Germline V CDR1 and CDR2: MNHNS, SASEGT. V was clipped by 6 bases and J by 6 bases; unmatched bases: 11. The CDR3 has 15 amino acids. For the CDR3, the DNA is TGTGCCAGCAGGAACCGGGACTACGCGGGCAATGAGCAGTTCTTC. This sequence encodes CASRNRDYAGNEQFF.

This clonotype was found a few times. CDR3 protein: CASRDKPYEQYF. CDR3 in DNA: TGCGCCAGCAGGGATAAACCCTACGAGCAGTACTTC. The rearrangement links TRBV10-2 to TRBJ2-7; D is unresolved. Trimming removed 6 bases at V and 2 bases at J, with 8 bases between. Looked up from germline, CDR1 is WSHSY and CDR2 is SAAADI. The length of the CDR3 is 12 residues.

At least ten counts were recorded for this clonotype. The rearrangement joins TRBV3-1 to TRBJ2-7; 9 bases align to TRBD1. The CDR3 covers 14 residues. V shed 5 bases, J shed 2 bases, and the junction held 4 bases outside the gene matches. CDR1 and CDR2 (germline): LGHDT, YNNKEL (reference sequence). CDR3 in amino acids: CASSARDRAYEQYF. The CDR3 coding sequence is TGTGCCAGCAGCGCCCGGGACAGGGCCTACGAGCAGTACTTC.

This clonotype has just a few counts. V and J are TRBV29-1 and TRBJ1-2; a possible D gene is TRBD1 (6 bases). CDR3 length: 14 residues. Germline V gene data show CDR1 as SQVTM and CDR2 as ANQGSEA. Trimming took off 0 bases at V and 4 bases at J, with 12 bases between the two ends. The CDR3 sequence: CSVEERGGTYGYTF. In DNA, the CDR3 is TGCAGCGTTGAAGAGAGGGGGGGCACCTATGGCTACACCTTC.

The chain links TRBV6-1 to TRBJ2-1; no clear D. Between the trimmed V and J ends, which lost 7 bases and 0 bases, there was a span of 10 bases. CDR1 and CDR2 (germline): MNHNS, SASEGT. This CDR3 has 14 residues. The CDR3 sequence: CASKTRPSYNEQFF. In nucleotides, the CDR3 is TGTGCCAGCAAGACAAGGCCCTCCTACAATGAGCAGTTCTTC.